This TCR beta chain was recorded in a study of blood T cell repertoires in COVID-19. Trimming cost V 4 bases and J 4 bases, with 17 bases left between them. Germline V gives CDR1 MNHEY, CDR2 SMNVEV (reference sequence). CDR3 length: 16 amino acids. Data came from immunoSEQ multiplex PCR; TCRdb stores just in-frame clones and leaves some out. Of roughly 62,000 clones listed, approximately 90% are singletons. This TCR came from a human donor with acute or convalescent COVID-19. The donor label of this sample is uncertain. Sequencing was done on a sample of peripheral blood. The chain uses TRBV27 and TRBJ1-5; D gene unclear. The DNA of the CDR3 is TGTGCCAGCAGTTCGAACCCTAACCCCGCAAATCAGCCCCAGCATTTT. Its protein product is CASSSNPNPANQPQHF.